This T cell receptor (beta chain) was recorded in a study of cytomegalovirus exposure and HLA in healthy donors. Findings and caveats of the study: Being indistinguishable, some V segments were excluded, TRBV6-2 and TRBV6-3 among them.

Concerning this clone: No antigen is known for it.

Germline V CDR1 and CDR2: SGHVS, FQNEAQ. Trimming left V 2 bases short and J 1 base short, with 8 bases between. The CDR3 totals 15 residues. The PCR made use of 60 Vbeta and 13 Jbeta primers. The data were produced by immunoSEQ multiplex PCR, yet TCRdb's version contains in-frame clones alone and is incomplete. The profile shows fewer than 130,000 clones, roughly 80% of them singletons. The chain uses TRBV7-8 and TRBJ1-4; D uncertain. This clonotype was obtained from a female donor in good health and CMV-seropositive. Material for sequencing was PBMCs. For the CDR3, the DNA is TGTGCCAGCAGCTTACGCGAGGGAACTAATGAAAAACTGTTTTTT. Residues: CASSLREGTNEKLFF.